This paragraph covers one TCR beta chain sequence. What it binds is not known. The same CDR3 can be traced to other DNA sequences in this sample. This sample is drawn from a study of Ad26.COV2.S vaccination and SARS-CoV-2 variants. TCRdb's table, derived via immunoSEQ multiplex PCR, lists solely in-frame clones and lacks some. This table holds 85,000 to 120,000 clones, around three quarters found once. Points from the study as a whole: Non-spike TCR breadth was similar in vaccine and placebo recipients. There was reportedly substantial breadth in spike-specific CD8+ and CD4+ T cell responses after vaccination. Those who received the vaccine showed greater spike-specific TCR breadth than those given placebo. Breadth and depth estimates from TCRs may understate total T cell responses.

The source material was peripheral blood, sampled after recovery from COVID-19. This sequence was found in a human donor who had recovered from COVID-19.

Here the CDR3 DNA reads TGCGCCAGCAGCTTCGCAGGGGGCTACACCTTC. Its translation: CASSFAGGYTF. The chain employs TRBV5-1 and TRBJ1-2, with D possibly matching TRBD1 (5 bases). Germline V lookup: CDR1 SGHRS, CDR2 YFSETQ. The V end lost 2 bases, the J end lost 8 bases, and 7 bases lay between the germline ends. The CDR3 has 11 amino acids. The full variable domain, rest sourced from reference TRBV5-1 and TRBJ1-2, is KAGVTQTPRYLIKTRGQQVTLSCSPISGHRSVSWYQQTPGQGLQFLFEYFSETQRNKGNFPGRFSGRQFSNSRSEMNVSTLELGDSALYLCASSFAGGYTFGSGTRLTVV.